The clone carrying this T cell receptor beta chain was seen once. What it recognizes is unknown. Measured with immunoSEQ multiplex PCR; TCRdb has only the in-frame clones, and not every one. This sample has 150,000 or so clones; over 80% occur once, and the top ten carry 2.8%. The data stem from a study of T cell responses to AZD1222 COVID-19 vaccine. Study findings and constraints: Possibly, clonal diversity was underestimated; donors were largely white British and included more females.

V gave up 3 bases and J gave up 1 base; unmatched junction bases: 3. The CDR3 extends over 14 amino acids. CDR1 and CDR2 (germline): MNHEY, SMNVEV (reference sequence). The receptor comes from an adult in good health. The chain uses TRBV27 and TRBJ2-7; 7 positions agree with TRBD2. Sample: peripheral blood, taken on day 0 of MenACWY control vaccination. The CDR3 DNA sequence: TGTGCCAGCAGTTTTTACGGGGGGTCCTACGAGCAGTACTTC. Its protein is CASSFYGGSYEQYF.